This is a list of T cell receptor beta chains from one sample in a study of blood T cell repertoires in COVID-19. Profiling relied on immunoSEQ multiplex PCR, and the TCRdb table lists in-frame clones only, not all of them. The profile shows fewer than 300,000 clones, roughly 90% of them singletons. The specimen was peripheral blood. The receptor source for this set is a woman in her 30s with COVID-19, enrolled during active disease. Each CDR3 is given with its conserved first and last residue. D genes are given only for firm matches. For some rows the clone size is stated as once, few or many, or as a class when expanded; others skip it.

>.|TRBV2|.|TRBJ1-1
TGTGCCAGCAGTGTAGGGCAGGGAATTCCTGAAGCTTTCTTT
CASSVGQGIPEAFF
>TRBD2|TRBV6-5|.|TRBJ2-7
TGTGCCAGCAGTTCTGCCCTAGCGGGTCGGGGCCGTGAGCAGTACTTC
CASSSALAGRGREQYF
>TRBD2|TRBV30|.|TRBJ2-2
TGTGCCTGGAAGGGACAACGGGAGGGCCGATCCGGGGAGCTGTTTTTT
CAWKGQREGRSGELFF
>TRBD1|TRBV11-3|.|TRBJ2-5
TGTGCCAGCAGCTCCCGAGGACAGGGGCAAGAGACCCAGTACTTC
CASSSRGQGQETQYF
>.|TRBV19|once|TRBJ2-6
TGTGCCAGTAGAAGAGACTCTGGGGCCAACGTCCTGACTTTC
CASRRDSGANVLTF
>TRBD2|TRBV24-1|.|TRBJ2-3
TGTGCCACCGGCTGGACTAGCGGGAATGTTGGGGGCACAGATACGCAGTATTTT
CATGWTSGNVGGTDTQYF
>.|TRBV2|once|TRBJ1-5
TGTGCCACCCAGGGGTTGGGGAATCAGCCCCAGCATTTT
CATQGLGNQPQHF
>.|TRBV2|.|TRBJ1-1
TGTGCCAGCAGTGAAGCCCTGACGGGTGAAGCTTTCTTT
CASSEALTGEAFF
>.|TRBV18|.|TRBJ2-7
TGTGCCAGCTCATTAGGACAGCTCCCTTCCTACGAGCAGTACTTC
CASSLGQLPSYEQYF
>.|TRBV14|.|TRBJ2-3
TGTGCCAGCAGCCCCGAGGGAGATACGCAGTATTTT
CASSPEGDTQYF
>.|TRBV11-2|.|TRBJ1-1
TGTGCCAGCAGCTACGGAGGGGCGCGGGGTACTGAAGCTTTCTTT
CASSYGGARGTEAFF
>TRBD1|TRBV5-1|.|TRBJ1-4
TGCGCCAGCAGCTTGGCCTCAGGACAGGGTTATGAAAAACTGTTTTTT
CASSLASGQGYEKLFF
>.|TRBV12-3/TRBV12-4|.|TRBJ1-5
TGTGCCAGCAGCCCACTCACCCAGCATTTT
CASSPLTQHF
>.|TRBV5-1|once|TRBJ1-2
TGCGCCAGCAGCTATACAGACTATGGCTACACCTTC
CASSYTDYGYTF
>.|TRBV2|.|TRBJ1-3
TGTGCCAGCAGTGAAAGGGGCTTTATCGGAAACACCATATATTTT
CASSERGFIGNTIYF
>.|TRBV27|.|TRBJ1-2
TGTGCCAGCAAGGATGCAGGGGACTATGGCTACACCTTC
CASKDAGDYGYTF
>.|TRBV5-1|few|TRBJ2-6
TGCGCCAGCAGCTTGGAGGGGGTCTCTGGGGCCAACGTCCTGACTTTC
CASSLEGVSGANVLTF
>TRBD1|TRBV7-2|.|TRBJ2-1
TGTGCCAGCAGCTTACGGACAGGCAAGCAGTTCTTC
CASSLRTGKQFF
>.|TRBV6-6|.|TRBJ1-2
TGTGCCAGCAGTGGTCAGGGGATTGCCTATGGCTACACCTTC
CASSGQGIAYGYTF
>.|TRBV28|.|TRBJ1-3
TGTGCCAGTTACACAGGGATCTCTGGAAACACCATATATTTT
CASYTGISGNTIYF
>TRBD2|TRBV27|.|TRBJ2-1
TGTGCCAGCAGGGGAGGGGTACCGGTTTACAATGAGCAGTTCTTC
CASRGGVPVYNEQFF
>.|TRBV3-1/TRBV3-2|few|TRBJ2-5
TGTGCCAGCAGCCAAGGACCCTCCAGCGGCAGTTTGTACCAAGAGACCCAGTACTTC
CASSQGPSSGSLYQETQYF
>.|TRBV5-6|.|TRBJ2-7
TGTGCCAGCAGCGCAGGGGGGTCCTACGAGCAGTACTTC
CASSAGGSYEQYF
>TRBD1|TRBV2|.|TRBJ1-4
TGTGCCAGCAGGGAAACAGGGGTAACAGGTGAAAAACTGTTTTTT
CASRETGVTGEKLFF
>.|TRBV7-2|.|TRBJ1-1
TGTGCCAGCAGCTCGGGGAACATGAACACTGAAGCTTTCTTT
CASSSGNMNTEAFF
>.|TRBV5-6|.|TRBJ2-7
TGTGCCAGCAGCTTCCAGGGGAAGGGCCTATTTTACGAGCAGTACTTC
CASSFQGKGLFYEQYF
>.|TRBV30|.|TRBJ1-6
TGTGCCTGGAGTGTTGAAACAATTGAGGGACCCCTCCACTTT
CAWSVETIEGPLHF
>TRBD2|TRBV19|.|TRBJ2-2
TGTGCCAGTAGAAAGACTAGCGGGAGAGCGAACACCGGGGAGCTGTTTTTT
CASRKTSGRANTGELFF
>TRBD1|TRBV5-1|.|TRBJ1-1
TGCGCCAGCAGCTTGATAGGGACAGCCGAAGATGAAGCTTTCTTT
CASSLIGTAEDEAFF
>TRBD1|TRBV5-1|few|TRBJ1-3
TGCGCCAGCAGCTTGGATAACAGGGGGAGCTCTGGAAACACCATATATTTT
CASSLDNRGSSGNTIYF
>.|TRBV11-2|.|TRBJ1-1
TGTGCCAGCAGCCCGTTGTTGACAGTCATGAACACTGAAGCTTTCTTT
CASSPLLTVMNTEAFF
>TRBD2|TRBV24-1|.|TRBJ2-1
TGTGCCACCAGTGAAAGGACTAGCGGGAGGCCAGGGTACAATGAGCAGTTCTTC
CATSERTSGRPGYNEQFF
>.|TRBV28|.|TRBJ1-6
TGTGCCAGCAGTTTTGGTCGGTTAAATTCACCCCTCCACTTT
CASSFGRLNSPLHF
>.|TRBV5-4|.|TRBJ1-4
TGTGCCAGCAGCTTGTCCGGAGGCAATGAAAAACTGTTTTTT
CASSLSGGNEKLFF
>.|TRBV11-2|.|TRBJ2-7
TGTGCCAGCAGCTCAGACAACTCCTACGAGCAGTACTTC
CASSSDNSYEQYF
>.|TRBV30|.|TRBJ2-5
TGTGCCTGGAGTGCGGTAGCCCTACAAGAGACCCAGTACTTC
CAWSAVALQETQYF
>.|TRBV7-9|.|TRBJ1-2
TGTGCCAGCAGCTTCGGGAACACCGACTATGGCTACACCTTC
CASSFGNTDYGYTF
>.|TRBV19|.|TRBJ1-4
TGTGCCAGTAGAAACGGGGTAAATGAAAAACTGTTTTTT
CASRNGVNEKLFF
>TRBD2|TRBV9|.|TRBJ2-3
TGTGCCAGCAGCCCCCGACTAGCGGCTAGCACAGATACGCAGTATTTT
CASSPRLAASTDTQYF
>.|TRBV5-1|once|TRBJ2-1
TGCGCCAGCAGCTTGTCACCAGACAATGAGCAGTTCTTC
CASSLSPDNEQFF
>.|TRBV5-1|.|TRBJ1-1
TGCGCCAGCAGCTTGAGGGAGGCTCCGAACACTGAAGCTTTCTTT
CASSLREAPNTEAFF
>.|TRBV29-1|.|TRBJ2-3
TGCAGCGTCAACCGTGGGGGGTCGTCAGATACGCAGTATTTT
CSVNRGGSSDTQYF
>.|TRBV3-1/TRBV3-2|.|TRBJ2-5
TGTGCCAGCAGCCAAGGACACATTCAAGAGACCCAGTACTTC
CASSQGHIQETQYF
>.|TRBV5-1|once|TRBJ2-6
TGCGCCAGCGCCTTCCAGGTGGCTGGGGCCAACGTCCTGACTTTC
CASAFQVAGANVLTF
>.|TRBV5-6|once|TRBJ1-2
TGTGCCAGCAGCATCCCAGGGCAGAATTACTATGGCTACACCTTC
CASSIPGQNYYGYTF
>TRBD1|TRBV28|.|TRBJ1-5
TGTGCCAGCAGTTCGTACCCCGTGGGGACAGGGTCCAGCAATCAGCCCCAGCATTTT
CASSSYPVGTGSSNQPQHF
>.|TRBV9|.|TRBJ1-3
TGTGCCAGCAGCGCGTCAGGGCTCTCTGGAAACACCATATATTTT
CASSASGLSGNTIYF
>.|TRBV5-1|.|TRBJ1-5
TGCGCCAGCAGTCTGGACACCAATCAGCCCCAGCATTTT
CASSLDTNQPQHF
>.|TRBV19|few|TRBJ2-3
TGTGCCAGTAGTATAGGAGGCACAGATACGCAGTATTTT
CASSIGGTDTQYF
>TRBD2|TRBV3-1/TRBV3-2|.|TRBJ2-3
TGTGCCAGCAGTCTCGCAGGACTAGCGGGAGCCACAGATACGCAGTATTTT
CASSLAGLAGATDTQYF
>TRBD1|TRBV19|once|TRBJ1-5
TGTGCCAGTAGTCCGGGACAGCCGAACAATCAGCCCCAGCATTTT
CASSPGQPNNQPQHF
>.|TRBV9|.|TRBJ2-3
TGTGCCAGCAGCGTAGGTTTTGGGGGCGGACTCACAGATACGCAGTATTTT
CASSVGFGGGLTDTQYF
>.|TRBV4-2|.|TRBJ2-3
TGTGCCAGCAGCCGAAGGGAGCGTTTACTGGGGGATACGCAGTATTTT
CASSRRERLLGDTQYF
>.|TRBV30|.|TRBJ1-1
TGTGCCTGGAGTGTCGGGGAGGACACTGAAGCTTTCTTT
CAWSVGEDTEAFF
>.|TRBV19|.|TRBJ1-2
TGTGCCAGTAGTATAGTCGGGTTTAGAGTCTATGGCTACACCTTC
CASSIVGFRVYGYTF
>.|TRBV27|.|TRBJ2-1
TGTGCCAGCAGTGTGACAGTTAATAATGAGCAGTTCTTC
CASSVTVNNEQFF
>TRBD1|TRBV7-9|.|TRBJ1-1
TGTGCCAGCAGCTTAGGCCAGGGGGAGACTGAAGCTTTCTTT
CASSLGQGETEAFF
>TRBD1|TRBV10-1|.|TRBJ2-2
TGCGCCAGCAGTGAGGGACAGGGGAACACCGGGGAGCTGTTTTTT
CASSEGQGNTGELFF